This T cell receptor (beta chain) was sequenced in a study of CD8 T cells in Susac syndrome. The CDR3 is made up of 14 amino acids. The germline V and J ends were trimmed by 0 bases and 4 bases, with 7 bases remaining between them. Germline V gives CDR1 LGHNA, CDR2 YSLEER. Random hexamers were used to reverse transcribe the RNA input (roughly 0.5 to 1 ug). TCRdb reprocessed the immunoSEQ multiplex PCR reads with MiXCR, giving one entry per CDR3 protein. The table includes approximately 130,000 distinct CDR3 sequences, about 90% detected once. The sequencing input was CD8+ T cells from PBMCs. J is TRBJ1-5 and V is TRBV4-3; D gene ambiguous. The sequence came from a human donor with multiple sclerosis. CDR3 sequence: CASSQDHANQPQHF. The CDR3 DNA follows: TGCGCCAGCAGCCAAGATCATGCAAATCAGCCCCAGCATTTT.